One TCR beta chain is described in this entry. No antigen is known for it. The sample is drawn from a study of cytomegalovirus exposure and HLA in healthy donors. Researchers ran the PCR with 60 Vbeta and 13 Jbeta primers. Produced via immunoSEQ multiplex PCR; TCRdb's table is partial and in-frame only. This sample has some 180,000 clones, with about an eighth found just once. Trimming took 1 base from V and 4 from J; bases not matched to a gene: 1. The CDR3 loop spans 14 amino acids. Germline V gene data show CDR1 as SGHRS and CDR2 as YFSETQ. Findings of the study overall: A later analysis reportedly identified an Asian-associated ancestry cluster as carrying fewer N-insertions than the roughly 700-donor mean. Earlier analysis yielded a pattern in which most TCR beta V segments were productive about 90% or about 30% of the time. Common viral pathogens were later found to be apparently linked to several of the most significant clusters.

The study sampled nominally healthy donors, though unrecorded immune exposures were likely. The clonotype was recovered from a man aged 50 to 60 in good health and CMV-seropositive. The chain employs TRBV5-1 and TRBJ2-1; 8 bases align to TRBD2. The sequenced sample consisted of PBMCs. CDR3 sequence reads: CASSLSSGYNEQFF. The CDR3 DNA is TGCGCCAGCAGCTTGTCTAGCGGGTACAATGAGCAGTTCTTC. Full variable domain (rest looked up from reference TRBV5-1 and TRBJ2-1): KAGVTQTPRYLIKTRGQQVTLSCSPISGHRSVSWYQQTPGQGLQFLFEYFSETQRNKGNFPGRFSGRQFSNSRSEMNVSTLELGDSALYLCASSLSSGYNEQFFGPGTRLTVL.